The sequence of this TCR beta chain was determined in a study of identical twins. Study-level results: Excess low generation probability was seen in twin-shared out-of-frame alpha sequences. Cross-sectional statistics underpinned the conclusions; the same donors were not followed. Beta out-of-frame sequences showed weaker excess sharing between twins.

In this sample, this clonotype turned up a few times. Its antigen is unidentified. Carrying unique molecular identifiers, the cDNA also gained a universal primer site through template switching. TCRdb re-analysed the 5' RACE reads in MiXCR, keeping a single row per CDR3 protein. The sample records around 1.7 million distinct CDR3 sequences, roughly a third being singletons. The receptor was isolated from a newborn girl in good health. Sequenced input: cord blood.

DNA for the CDR3: TGTGCCAGCAGGGACCCCAACCCCAACTATGGCTACACCTTC. It translates to CASRDPNPNYGYTF. This chain joins TRBV28 and TRBJ1-2; D unclear. This CDR3 has 14 amino acids. Per germline, CDR1 MDHEN and CDR2 SYDVKM. Trimming stripped 6 bases from V and 2 bases from J, with 13 bases between.